These T cell receptor beta chains were read from a single sample in a study of early T cells in non-severe SARS-CoV-2 infection. TCRdb called the 5' RACE reads again in MiXCR, with one record for every CDR3 protein. The sample records roughly 64,000 distinct CDR3 sequences, over 10% being singletons. Sequenced input: whole blood. The receptor source for this set is an adult who was a healthcare worker with PCR-confirmed SARS-CoV-2 infection or an uninfected control (not recorded which). CDR3s include the opening cysteine and the closing phenylalanine or tryptophan. A D gene is named only where the DNA matches it firmly. Clone size is given for some rows only: seen once, a few or many times, or a class if the clone is expanded.

clone size | D gene | J gene | V gene | CDR3 protein | CDR3 DNA
few | NA | TRBJ1-1 | TRBV10-2 | CASTENTEAFF | TGCGCCAGCACGGAGAACACTGAAGCTTTCTTT
NA | NA | TRBJ1-1 | TRBV11-2 | CASSLDRAMNTEAFF | TGTGCCAGCAGCTTAGACAGGGCCATGAACACTGAAGCTTTCTTT
NA | NA | TRBJ1-6 | TRBV20-1 | CSARDRNGQPNSPLHF | TGCAGTGCTAGAGATCGTAACGGACAGCCCAATTCACCCCTCCACTTT
few | TRBD1 | TRBJ2-1 | TRBV7-2 | CASSFLGTGMYNEQFF | TGTGCCAGCAGCTTCTTGGGGACAGGGATGTACAATGAGCAGTTCTTC
few | NA | TRBJ2-7 | TRBV5-6 | CASSLRGVTSYEQYF | TGTGCCAGCAGCTTGCGCGGAGTGACTTCCTACGAGCAGTACTTC
few | NA | TRBJ1-6 | TRBV10-1 | CASSDGLGGPLHF | TGCGCCAGCAGTGACGGACTGGGGGGACCCCTCCACTTT
many | NA | TRBJ1-2 | TRBV6-6 | CALRDSGDTNYGYTF | TGTGCCCTCCGAGATTCAGGGGACACTAACTATGGCTACACCTTC
few | NA | TRBJ2-3 | TRBV20-1 | CSARDPRDLDHSTDTQYF | TGCAGTGCTAGAGATCCCCGGGACCTGGATCACTCCACAGATACGCAGTATTTT
few | NA | TRBJ1-2 | TRBV29-1 | CSVDFDGYTF | TGCAGCGTTGATTTTGATGGCTACACCTTC
NA | NA | TRBJ1-1 | TRBV7-9 | CASSWTDTEAFF | TGTGCCAGCAGCTGGACGGACACTGAAGCTTTCTTT
NA | NA | TRBJ1-5 | TRBV6-6 | CASSSLLGTHRQPQHF | TGTGCCAGCAGTTCCCTTCTCGGGACCCACCGGCAGCCCCAGCATTTT
NA | NA | TRBJ1-1 | TRBV9 | CASSAQGNTEAFF | TGTGCCAGCAGCGCACAGGGGAACACTGAAGCTTTCTTT
NA | TRBD1 | TRBJ1-2 | TRBV5-7 | CASSLARGGYTF | TGTGCCAGCAGCTTGGCCAGGGGGGGCTACACCTTC
few | NA | TRBJ2-3 | TRBV6-2/TRBV6-3 | CASSYGGDSTDTQYF | TGTGCCAGCAGTTACGGGGGTGACAGCACAGATACGCAGTATTTT
NA | NA | TRBJ1-2 | TRBV12-3/TRBV12-4 | CASSFAQGYGYTF | TGTGCCAGCAGTTTCGCCCAGGGGTATGGCTACACCTTC
many | NA | TRBJ1-1 | TRBV11-3 | CASSFRGENTEAFF | TGTGCCAGCAGCTTTAGGGGGGAAAACACTGAAGCTTTCTTT
NA | TRBD2 | TRBJ2-3 | TRBV5-1 | CASSPRTSPDTQYF | TGCGCCAGCAGCCCGCGGACTAGTCCAGATACGCAGTATTTT
few | TRBD2 | TRBJ2-5 | TRBV11-2 | CASSLAGGYQETQYF | TGTGCCAGCAGCTTAGCGGGGGGGTACCAAGAGACCCAGTACTTC
NA | TRBD2 | TRBJ2-7 | TRBV28 | CAVLSGGSSYEQYF | TGTGCCGTCCTGTCGGGAGGGAGCTCCTACGAGCAGTACTTC
many | NA | TRBJ1-3 | TRBV6-1 | CASSEYADTSGNTIYF | TGTGCCAGCAGTGAATACGCTGACACCTCTGGAAACACCATATATTTT
many | NA | TRBJ1-1 | TRBV5-8 | CATSRGHRLEAFF | TGTGCCACCAGTCGTGGGCATCGACTTGAAGCTTTCTTT
few | TRBD1 | TRBJ2-3 | TRBV5-1 | CASSQLTGLADTQYF | TGCGCCAGCAGCCAACTGACAGGGCTAGCAGATACGCAGTATTTT
many | NA | TRBJ1-5 | TRBV6-6 | CASRQDSYNQPQHF | TGTGCCAGCAGACAGGACAGTTACAATCAGCCCCAGCATTTT
NA | TRBD1 | TRBJ2-5 | TRBV5-4 | CASSSQTGVQETQCF | TGTGCCAGCAGCTCGCAGACAGGGGTGCAGGAGACCCAGTGCTTC
many | NA | TRBJ2-7 | TRBV5-6 | CASSEEGQRAYEQYF | TGTGCCAGCAGCGAGGAGGGACAGCGCGCCTACGAGCAGTACTTC
NA | NA | TRBJ2-2 | TRBV7-9 | CASSLGVAGNTGELFF | TGTGCCAGCAGCTTAGGTGTGGCCGGGAACACCGGGGAGCTGTTTTTT
many | NA | TRBJ1-5 | TRBV4-3 | CASSQDRDGRIPQHF | TGCGCCAGCAGCCAAGACCGGGACGGTCGAATACCCCAGCATTTT
few | TRBD1 | TRBJ2-7 | TRBV20-1 | CSAIRTGAAYEQYF | TGCAGTGCTATCCGGACAGGGGCGGCTTACGAGCAGTACTTC
few | NA | TRBJ2-5 | TRBV10-3 | CAIRPTGASQETQYF | TGTGCCATCAGACCGACGGGGGCGTCACAAGAGACCCAGTACTTC
many | NA | TRBJ1-2 | TRBV29-1 | CSVLGHRTDKNYGYTF | TGCAGCGTCCTAGGCCACCGGACAGATAAAAACTATGGCTACACCTTC
NA | TRBD1 | TRBJ2-2 | TRBV11-2 | CASSLRGPGTGELFF | TGTGCCAGCAGCTTAAGGGGGCCGGGGACCGGGGAGCTGTTTTTT
many | NA | TRBJ2-7 | TRBV10-2 | CASSEGASYEQYF | TGCGCCAGCAGTGAGGGGGCCTCCTACGAGCAGTACTTC
many | TRBD1 | TRBJ1-4 | TRBV7-9 | CASSHRQGPNEKLFF | TGTGCCAGCAGCCATAGACAGGGACCCAATGAAAAACTGTTTTTT
medium-sized | TRBD2 | TRBJ2-1 | TRBV11-2 | CASSFGGGALNPYNEQFF | TGTGCCAGCAGCTTCGGCGGGGGGGCCTTAAACCCCTACAATGAGCAGTTCTTC
many | NA | TRBJ2-7 | TRBV12-3/TRBV12-4 | CASSFSGEGVYEQYF | TGTGCCAGCAGTTTTTCGGGGGAGGGGGTATACGAGCAGTACTTC
few | NA | TRBJ1-2 | TRBV7-3 | CASSLQGLYGYTF | TGTGCCAGCAGCTTACAGGGCCTCTATGGCTACACCTTC
few | NA | TRBJ1-2 | TRBV4-3 | CASSSFRGPYGYTF | TGCGCCAGCAGCTCCTTCAGGGGACCCTATGGCTACACCTTC
few | TRBD1 | TRBJ1-2 | TRBV18 | CASSLTTGVHGYTF | TGTGCCAGCTCACTTACGACAGGGGTACATGGCTACACCTTC
NA | NA | TRBJ1-1 | TRBV12-3/TRBV12-4 | CASSLGGWDTEAFF | TGTGCCAGCAGTCTCGGGGGTTGGGACACTGAAGCTTTCTTT
NA | TRBD1 | TRBJ2-6 | TRBV12-5 | CASGLPQGAGANVPTF | TGTGCTAGTGGTTTGCCACAGGGGGCTGGGGCCAACGTCCCGACTTTC
few | NA | TRBJ2-3 | TRBV11-2 | CASSLTGLSTDTQYF | TGTGCCAGCAGCTTAACAGGGCTAAGCACAGATACGCAGTATTTT
few | NA | TRBJ2-3 | TRBV7-2 | CASSLLGAITDTQYF | TGTGCCAGCAGCTTACTTGGGGCGATCACAGATACGCAGTATTTT
few | TRBD1 | TRBJ1-4 | TRBV6-6 | CASRDGQGLGEKLFF | TGTGCCAGCAGGGACGGACAGGGGTTAGGAGAAAAACTGTTTTTT
NA | TRBD1 | TRBJ1-3 | TRBV4-1 | CASSQTTRGASGNTIYF | TGCGCCAGCAGCCAAACGACCAGGGGGGCAAGTGGAAACACCATATATTTT
NA | NA | TRBJ1-1 | TRBV3-1 | CASRLGTMNTEAFF | TGTGCCAGCAGACTCGGGACAATGAACACTGAAGCTTTCTTT
few | TRBD1 | TRBJ1-5 | TRBV6-2/TRBV6-3 | CASVRQGEWQPQHF | TGTGCCAGCGTCCGTCAGGGGGAATGGCAGCCCCAGCATTTT
NA | TRBD1 | TRBJ2-2 | TRBV12-3/TRBV12-4 | CASSPGQVPMNTGELFF | TGTGCCAGCAGTCCGGGACAGGTCCCCATGAACACCGGGGAGCTGTTTTTT
NA | TRBD2 | TRBJ2-1 | TRBV20-1 | CSATPGLAGYNEQFF | TGCAGTGCTACCCCGGGACTAGCGGGGTACAATGAGCAGTTCTTC
NA | NA | TRBJ1-6 | TRBV3-1 | CASSQWGAQRTNSPLHF | TGTGCCAGCAGCCAATGGGGTGCACAGCGGACTAATTCACCCCTCCACTTT
many | TRBD1 | TRBJ1-2 | TRBV11-2 | CASSSYRGRGYGYTF | TGTGCCAGCAGCTCCTACAGGGGGCGAGGCTATGGCTACACCTTC
NA | NA | TRBJ2-7 | TRBV14 | CASSQDKGRGYEQYF | TGTGCCAGCAGCCAAGATAAAGGACGGGGCTACGAGCAGTACTTC
few | NA | TRBJ2-1 | TRBV11-2 | CASSLEVGVAYNEQFF | TGTGCCAGCAGCTTAGAAGTGGGGGTAGCCTACAATGAGCAGTTCTTC
NA | NA | TRBJ2-5 | TRBV10-1 | CASKRAQETQYF | TGCGCCAGCAAAAGAGCTCAAGAGACCCAGTACTTC
many | NA | TRBJ1-2 | TRBV7-2 | CASSLSTASYGYTF | TGTGCCAGCAGCTTAAGTACCGCCAGCTATGGCTACACCTTC
few | TRBD1 | TRBJ2-7 | TRBV4-1 | CASSQETGTYEQYF | TGCGCCAGCAGCCAAGAGACAGGGACCTACGAGCAGTACTTC
NA | TRBD2 | TRBJ2-1 | TRBV2 | CASIASGGYNEQFF | TGTGCCAGCATAGCTAGCGGGGGGTACAATGAGCAGTTCTTC